These T cell receptor beta chains were read from a single sample in a study of cytomegalovirus exposure and HLA in healthy donors. Only in-frame clones appear in the TCRdb table, and some are missing; sequencing was by immunoSEQ multiplex PCR. Of roughly 80,000 clones in the sample, about 75% were seen once. Sequenced material: PBMCs. The receptors derive from a man aged 55-75 years in good health and CMV-seropositive. Both conserved end residues are part of each CDR3. A D gene is named only where the DNA matches it firmly. Part of the rows lack a size; the others show once, few, many or a class for expanded clones.

v_call,clone_size,d_call,j_call,cdr3_nt,cdr3_aa
TRBV27,-,TRBD1,TRBJ1-1,TGTGCCAGCAGTCAGGACAGGGACACTGAAGCTTTCTTT,CASSQDRDTEAFF
TRBV7-2,once,-,TRBJ2-5,TGTGCCAGCAGCTTAGTCCTTTCACGGGGAGAGACCCAGTACTTC,CASSLVLSRGETQYF
TRBV30,-,-,TRBJ2-7,TGTGCCTGGAGTGACGAGCGGAGAAACTACGAGCAGTACTTC,CAWSDERRNYEQYF
TRBV9,-,TRBD2,TRBJ2-4,TGTGCCAGCAGCGCAGGAGCGGGAGGGCCCTCAGACATTCAGTACTTC,CASSAGAGGPSDIQYF
TRBV6-5,-,-,TRBJ2-1,TGTGCCGTCTACAAGCCCGGGGGGCCTTACAATGAGCAGTTCTTC,CAVYKPGGPYNEQFF
TRBV28,few,TRBD2,TRBJ2-3,TGTGCCAGCAGTGGGTCTAGCGGGAGACCCGGGTTTGGGGGGCAGTATTTT,CASSGSSGRPGFGGQYF
TRBV11-2,-,TRBD2,TRBJ2-3,TGTGCCAGCAGCCGGGGGGGGAAGGAAAGCACAGATACGCAGTATTTT,CASSRGGKESTDTQYF
TRBV7-2,-,TRBD1,TRBJ2-1,TGTGCCAGCAGCTTAGGGACAGGGCTGATGTGGCAGTTCTTC,CASSLGTGLMWQFF
TRBV11-2,-,-,TRBJ2-5,TGTGCCAGCAGCCCCATGAGGGAGACCCAGTACTTC,CASSPMRETQYF
TRBV6-1,-,-,TRBJ1-1,TGTGCCAGCAGTGAAGTGAAGACGGGCACTGAAGCTTTCTTT,CASSEVKTGTEAFF
TRBV11-2,once,-,TRBJ2-1,TGTGCCAGCAGCTTAAAACTCGCGCGCTCCTACAATGAGCAGTTCTTC,CASSLKLARSYNEQFF
TRBV2,-,-,TRBJ2-7,TGTGCCAGCAAGGGGGATGTTAGCTACGAGCAGTACTTC,CASKGDVSYEQYF
TRBV5-4,-,-,TRBJ1-2,TGTGCCAGCAGCCCGATGGGCAGGGAACGTGGCTACACCTTC,CASSPMGRERGYTF
TRBV29-1,few,TRBD2,TRBJ2-1,TGCAGCGTTGCGGGAGGGGGGGGCAATGAGCAGTTCTTC,CSVAGGGGNEQFF
TRBV30,once,-,TRBJ1-1,TGTGCCTGGAGTGAGGGGGGGGTCTGGGTTTATGTAGCTTTCTTT,CAWSEGGVWVYVAFF
TRBV28,-,TRBD1,TRBJ1-2,TGTGCCAGCAGTATCCCCACAGGGGCGTATGGCTACACCTTC,CASSIPTGAYGYTF
TRBV4-3,few,-,TRBJ1-3,TGCGCCAGCTCTCCAACACACGGGGTCTCCTCTGGAAACACCATATATTTT,CASSPTHGVSSGNTIYF
TRBV2,-,TRBD2,TRBJ2-5,TGTGCCAGTTCGACTAGCGGGGGGGTCCAAGAGACCCAGTACTTC,CASSTSGGVQETQYF
TRBV15,-,-,TRBJ2-7,TGTGCCACCAGCAGAAACAGGGTCTACGAGCAGTACTTC,CATSRNRVYEQYF
TRBV19,-,-,TRBJ1-5,TGTGCCAGAACATCAAGTGAGGCGGCGAGCAATCAGCCCCAGCATTTT,CARTSSEAASNQPQHF
TRBV6-1,once,-,TRBJ2-3,TGTGCCAGCAGTGCCCTTCAGGTTGGCACAGATACGCAGTATTTT,CASSALQVGTDTQYF
TRBV2,few,TRBD1,TRBJ2-1,TGTGCCAGCAGAGGGTTGGGACAGGGGGTCAGATATGAGCAGTTCTTC,CASRGLGQGVRYEQFF
TRBV11-2,-,-,TRBJ2-7,TGTGCCAGCGGCAGCTACGAGCAGTACTTC,CASGSYEQYF
TRBV7-9,few,-,TRBJ2-6,TGTGCCAGCAGTCTGGACAGCTCTGGGGCCAACGTCCTGACTTTC,CASSLDSSGANVLTF
TRBV28,-,-,TRBJ2-1,TGTGCCAGCAGTCCGCGGAAGGTCCCGTACAATGAGCAGTTCTTC,CASSPRKVPYNEQFF
TRBV2,once,-,TRBJ1-2,TGTGCCAGCACTTCCGGGACACTTAACTATGGCTACACCTTC,CASTSGTLNYGYTF
TRBV7-2,-,-,TRBJ1-6,TGTGCCAGCAGCGTACAGGGTAGGAATTCACCCCTCCACTTT,CASSVQGRNSPLHF
TRBV14,-,-,TRBJ2-7,TGTGCCAGCAGCCAAGGAACATTTTACGAGCAGTACTTC,CASSQGTFYEQYF
TRBV27,-,TRBD1,TRBJ2-7,TGTGCCAGCAGTCCGGACAGGGGAGGGTACGAGCAGTACTTC,CASSPDRGGYEQYF
TRBV28,-,TRBD2,TRBJ2-4,TGTGCCAGCAGTGGACTAGCGGGGACTATCTTAGCCAAAAACATTCAGTACTTC,CASSGLAGTILAKNIQYF
TRBV29-1,-,TRBD1,TRBJ2-7,TGCAGTGGCGGGACAGGTGGTGCCTACGAGCAGTACTTC,CSGGTGGAYEQYF
TRBV7-3,-,-,TRBJ2-1,TGTGCCAGCAGCTTAACCGGGATAAGCTCCTACAATGAGCAGTTCTTC,CASSLTGISSYNEQFF
TRBV19,-,TRBD2,TRBJ2-3,TGTGCCAGTCAGCTGGGAGCGGGAGCCGGAGATACGCAGTATTTT,CASQLGAGAGDTQYF
TRBV6-1,once,-,TRBJ1-5,TGTGCCAGCAGGATCGGTCGGGTGAGCAATCAGCCCCAGCATTTT,CASRIGRVSNQPQHF
TRBV4-2,few,TRBD1,TRBJ1-4,TGTGCCAGCAGCTCCGGGACAGGGAATGAAAAACTGTTTTTT,CASSSGTGNEKLFF
TRBV5-4,few,-,TRBJ1-4,TGTGCCAGCAGCTCGTGGGGGGGAGATGAAAAACTGTTTTTT,CASSSWGGDEKLFF
TRBV4-1,-,-,TRBJ2-1,TGCGCCAGCAGCCAAACAGGATCATACAATGAGCAGTTCTTC,CASSQTGSYNEQFF
TRBV7-2,-,-,TRBJ1-2,TGTGCCAGCAGCCAAAAGCCCCCCTCCTGGCTCGGGGACTATGGCTACACCTTC,CASSQKPPSWLGDYGYTF
TRBV30,-,-,TRBJ1-6,TGTGCCTGCAGGGGAGAATACAATTCACCCCTCCACTTT,CACRGEYNSPLHF
TRBV16,-,TRBD1,TRBJ1-5,TGTGCCAGCAGCCCTACAGGGGAACAGCCCCAGCATTTT,CASSPTGEQPQHF
TRBV5-1,-,-,TRBJ1-4,TGCGCCAGCAGCTTGGGAGCGGGGCAGGGAGGTGAAAAACTGTTTTTT,CASSLGAGQGGEKLFF
TRBV7-7,-,TRBD2,TRBJ2-7,TGTGCTAGCAGCTTAGCTAGCGGGCCTTCCTACGAGCAGTACTTC,CASSLASGPSYEQYF
TRBV5-1,-,TRBD2,TRBJ2-2,TGCGCCAGCAGCCAAGGACTAGCGGGAGGGACCGGGGAGCTGTTTTTT,CASSQGLAGGTGELFF
TRBV7-9,-,-,TRBJ2-2,TGTTCCAGCAGCTCCCTAGCTCTGTTGTTGACCGGGGAGCTGTTTTTT,CSSSSLALLLTGELFF
TRBV30,-,TRBD1,TRBJ2-7,TGTGCCTGGAATCCCGACAGGGGGTTCTACGAGCAGTACTTC,CAWNPDRGFYEQYF
TRBV6-1,few,-,TRBJ1-2,TGTGCCAGCAGTGGGAGGCGAAACTATGGCTACACCTTC,CASSGRRNYGYTF
TRBV7-7,-,TRBD2,TRBJ2-1,TGTGCTAGCAGCTTAGGACTAGATGGGGAGCAGTTCTTC,CASSLGLDGEQFF
TRBV28,-,-,TRBJ2-4,TGTGCCAGCGGTTCTACTTCGTTAGCCAAAAACATTCAGTACTTC,CASGSTSLAKNIQYF
TRBV10-3,-,TRBD1,TRBJ2-7,TGTGCCATCAGTGAGATCCCGGGACAGGGGTTGGACGAGCAGTACTTC,CAISEIPGQGLDEQYF
TRBV27,-,TRBD1,TRBJ1-2,TGTGCCAGCAGCGTTCGGGAGGGGGCCTATGGCTACACCTTC,CASSVREGAYGYTF
TRBV15,-,-,TRBJ2-7,TGTGCCACCAGCCGAGAGACAGGAGCCTACGAGCAGTACTTC,CATSRETGAYEQYF
TRBV4-3,-,TRBD1,TRBJ2-7,TGCGCCAGCAGCCAAGGGAACAGGGGCCTCGCCAACGAGCAGTACTTC,CASSQGNRGLANEQYF